This TCR beta chain was obtained from a study of blood T cell repertoires in COVID-19. Looked up from germline, CDR1 is MNHEY and CDR2 is SVGEGT. Trimming left V 2 bases short and J 7 bases short, with 18 bases between. The CDR3 is made up of 17 amino acids. Clones were read by immunoSEQ multiplex PCR, and TCRdb kept only the in-frame ones, dropping some. The table has tens of thousands of clones, around nine tenths seen once. Source material: peripheral blood. This rearrangement joins TRBV6-2 or TRBV6-3 to TRBJ1-6; D unclear. The TCR was taken from a man aged 60-69 years with acute or convalescent COVID-19. CDR3 residues: CASSYGGRSSRNSPLHF. CDR3 in DNA: TGTGCCAGCAGTTACGGCGGCCGGTCTTCGCGAAATTCACCCCTCCACTTT.